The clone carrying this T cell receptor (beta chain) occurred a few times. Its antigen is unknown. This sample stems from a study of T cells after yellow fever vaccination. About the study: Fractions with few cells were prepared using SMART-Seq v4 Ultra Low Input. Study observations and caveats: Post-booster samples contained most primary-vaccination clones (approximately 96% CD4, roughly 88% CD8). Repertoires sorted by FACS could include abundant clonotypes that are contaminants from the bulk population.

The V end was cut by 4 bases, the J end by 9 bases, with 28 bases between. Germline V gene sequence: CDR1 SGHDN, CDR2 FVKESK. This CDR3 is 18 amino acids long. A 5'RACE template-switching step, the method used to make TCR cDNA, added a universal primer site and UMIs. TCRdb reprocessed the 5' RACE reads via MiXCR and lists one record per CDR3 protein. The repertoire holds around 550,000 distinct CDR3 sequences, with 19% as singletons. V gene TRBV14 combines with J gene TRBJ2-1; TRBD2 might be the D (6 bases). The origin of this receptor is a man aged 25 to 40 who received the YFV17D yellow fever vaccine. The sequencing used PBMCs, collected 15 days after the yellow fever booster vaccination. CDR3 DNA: TGTGCCAGCAGCCGTCAGTATACGGGCCGGACTAATAACATTGAGCAGTTCTTC. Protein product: CASSRQYTGRTNNIEQFF.